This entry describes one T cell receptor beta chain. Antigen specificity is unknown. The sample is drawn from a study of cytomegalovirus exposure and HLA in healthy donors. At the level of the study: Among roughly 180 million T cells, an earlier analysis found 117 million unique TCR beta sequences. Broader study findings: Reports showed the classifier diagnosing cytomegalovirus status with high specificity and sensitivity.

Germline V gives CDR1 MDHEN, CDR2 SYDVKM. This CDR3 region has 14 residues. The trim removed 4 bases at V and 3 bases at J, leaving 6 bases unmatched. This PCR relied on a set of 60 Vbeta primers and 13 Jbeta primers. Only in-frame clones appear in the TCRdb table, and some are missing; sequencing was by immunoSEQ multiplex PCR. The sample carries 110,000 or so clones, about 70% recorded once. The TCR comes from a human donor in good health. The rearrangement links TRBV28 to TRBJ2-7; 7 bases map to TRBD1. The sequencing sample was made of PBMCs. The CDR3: CASSSGTANYEQYF. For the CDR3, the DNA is TGTGCCAGCAGTTCCGGGACAGCAAACTACGAGCAGTACTTC. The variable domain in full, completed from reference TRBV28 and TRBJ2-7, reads DVKVTQSSRYLVKRTGEKVFLECVQDMDHENMFWYRQDPGLGLRLIYFSYDVKMKEKGDIPEGYSVSREKKERFSLILESASTNQTSMYLCASSSGTANYEQYFGPGTRLTVT.